What follows are 14 T cell receptor beta chains derived from one specimen sequenced in a study of T cell responses to AZD1222 COVID-19 vaccine. Repertoires were generated with immunoSEQ multiplex PCR, while TCRdb's copy carries only in-frame clones and drops some. The sample includes approximately 120,000 clones, roughly 92% of them seen just once. The starting material was peripheral blood, obtained on day 0 of AZD1222 vaccination. The receptors shown here come from an adult in good health.

A few counts support this clone. The chain links TRBV18 to TRBJ2-2, with D uncertain. Germline CDR1 KGHSH, CDR2 LQKENI. CDR3 length: 15 residues. V shed 6 bases and J shed 0 bases, with 11 bases lying between them. The CDR3 loop is CASSKQFTNTGELFF. Written as DNA, the CDR3 is TGTGCCAGCTCTAAGCAGTTTACGAACACCGGGGAGCTGTTTTTT.

The rearrangement links TRBV18 to TRBJ1-3, with D hard to call. CDR1 and CDR2 (germline): KGHSH, LQKENI. The CDR3 extends over 13 amino acids. V dropped 2 bases and J dropped 4 bases, with 6 bases sitting between them. CDR3 amino acids: CASSPAEGNTIYF. CDR3 coding DNA: TGTGCCAGCTCACCAGCAGAAGGAAACACCATATATTTT.

CDR3 region: CASSYSGQGDEKLFF. The CDR3 DNA reads TGTGCCAGCAGTTACTCGGGACAGGGGGATGAAAAACTGTTTTTT. This chain joins TRBV6-5 and TRBJ1-4; TRBD1 aligns across 11 bases. J lost 6 bases, V lost 0 bases, and 0 bases had no gene match. CDR1 is MNHEY, CDR2 SVGAGI, per germline. The CDR3 has 15 amino acids.

Only a few counts were recorded for this clone. The chain links TRBV12-3 or TRBV12-4 to TRBJ1-5; no clear D. The CDR3 length is 13 residues. Trimming took off 8 bases at V and 3 bases at J, with 11 bases between the two ends. CDR3 residues: CASAPQINQPQHF. CDR3 DNA sequence: TGTGCCAGCGCACCACAGATCAATCAGCCCCAGCATTTT.

The rearrangement links TRBV5-4 to TRBJ2-1, with 8 nucleotides matching TRBD2. The V segment lost 3 bases and the J segment 3 bases; nucleotides outside the gene matches: 14. Germline loops: CDR1 SGHNT, CDR2 YYREEE (reference sequence). CDR3 length: 18 residues. The CDR3, as DNA: TGTGCCAGCAGCTCTTGGCACGGCGGGGGGCCCGGCTACAATGAGCAGTTCTTC. This translates into CASSSWHGGGPGYNEQFF. The complete variable domain, with remaining parts taken from reference TRBV5-4 and TRBJ2-1, reads ETGVTQSPTHLIKTRGQQVTLRCSSQSGHNTVSWYQQALGQGPQFIFQYYREEENGRGNFPPRFSGLQFPNYSSELNVNALELDDSALYLCASSSWHGGGPGYNEQFFGPGTRLTVL.

V and J are TRBV10-3 and TRBJ1-3; TRBD1 agrees at 7 bases. CDR3 length: 11 amino acids. Germline V CDR1 and CDR2: ENHRY, SYGVKD. V gave up 5 bases and J gave up 10 bases; unmatched junction bases: 2. The CDR3 sequence is CAISLGQTIYF. The CDR3 nucleotides read TGTGCCATCAGTTTGGGACAGACCATATATTTT.

The CDR3 spells CASSYSAGTALETQYF. The CDR3 DNA follows: TGTGCCAGCAGTTACTCGGCGGGGACGGCCTTAGAGACCCAGTACTTC. The chain links TRBV6-5 to TRBJ2-5; maybe TRBD2 (6 bases). V dropped 0 bases and J dropped 4 bases, with 15 bases sitting between them. Germline CDR1 reads MNHEY; CDR2 reads SVGAGI. The CDR3 runs to 16 residues.

This clone is a singleton in its sample. The chain couples TRBV5-1 to TRBJ2-7; the D gene could be TRBD1 or TRBD2 (5 bases each). The V end was cut by 2 bases, the J end by 4 bases, with 13 bases between. Germline lookup yields CDR1 SGHRS and CDR2 YFSETQ. The CDR3 runs to 14 residues. The CDR3 is CASSLRDRVYEQYF. The CDR3 DNA follows: TGCGCCAGCAGCTTACGGGACCGCGTTTACGAGCAGTACTTC.

The chain has TRBV7-2 and TRBJ2-5, with 16 bases matching TRBD2. The V segment lost 3 bases and the J segment 5 bases; nucleotides outside the gene matches: 3. This CDR3 has 16 residues. Per the germline V gene, CDR1 is SGHTA and CDR2 is FQGNSA. The CDR3 DNA reads TGTGCCAGCAGCTTGGGACTAGCGGGGGGGCGTGAGACCCAGTACTTC. Protein sequence: CASSLGLAGGRETQYF.

The chain is built from TRBV5-1 and TRBJ2-3; D possibly uses TRBD1 or TRBD2 (6 bases each). This CDR3 has 17 residues. The V and J ends lost 4 bases and 3 bases respectively, with 21 bases between them. Germline lookup yields CDR1 SGHRS and CDR2 YFSETQ. Written as DNA, the CDR3 is TGCGCCAGCAGCACCCTGCTCTTTGGGGGGCGAACAGATACGCAGTATTTT. Translated: CASSTLLFGGRTDTQYF.

V and J are TRBV28 and TRBJ1-2; D gene ambiguous. The CDR3 covers 14 residues. V was clipped by 3 bases and J by 6 bases, with 14 bases between them. Looked up from germline, CDR1 is MDHEN and CDR2 is SYDVKM. The CDR3 DNA reads TGTGCCAGCAGTTTCGCGGGCCGGAATAATGGCTACACCTTC. This sequence encodes CASSFAGRNNGYTF.

This chain links TRBV27 with TRBJ1-5, with a possible D match to TRBD1 (5 bases). The CDR3 contains 14 residues. V shed 1 base and J shed 7 bases, with 11 bases lying between them. Germline assignment: CDR1 MNHEY and CDR2 SMNVEV (reference sequence). CDR3 residues: CASSLLGVGQPQHF. DNA for the CDR3: TGTGCCAGCAGTTTATTGGGGGTTGGACAGCCCCAGCATTTT.

This chain uses TRBV3-1 (or the pseudogene TRBV3-2) with TRBJ2-7, with D perhaps being TRBD1 or TRBD2 (6 bases each). The DNA end favors TRBJ2-5, so the J call may be wrong. The CDR3 is 16 amino acids. Germline CDR1 and CDR2: LGHDT and YNNKEL (reference sequence). The DNA of the CDR3 is TGTGCCAGCAGCCAAGGGCCCCAACAGGGAGGAGAGACCCAGTACTTC. It translates to CASSQGPQQGGETQYF.

V gene TRBV7-9 combines with J gene TRBJ1-2; weak D call: TRBD1 (5 bases). CDR1 is SEHNR and CDR2 is FQNEAQ in the germline V gene (reference sequence). The CDR3 length is 16 residues. Trimming stripped 2 bases from V and 4 bases from J, with 17 bases between. CDR3 amino acids: CASSLRRDLKGYGYTF. CDR3 in DNA: TGTGCCAGCAGCTTAAGGAGGGACCTTAAGGGCTATGGCTACACCTTC.